This paragraph reports one TCR beta chain. Germline loops: CDR1 SGHDT, CDR2 YYEEEE. The CDR3 is 13 amino acids. V dropped 0 bases and J dropped 2 bases, with 6 bases sitting between them. Those who participated ranged in age from roughly 18 to 95 years and resided in 20 to 25 US areas. This sample is drawn from a study of blood T cell repertoires in COVID-19. Study as a whole: In each case, the material was cDNA or gDNA derived from T cells, B-cell-depleted T cells, or PBMCs.

The data were produced by immunoSEQ multiplex PCR, yet TCRdb's version contains in-frame clones alone and is incomplete. This table holds some 250,000 clones, 85% to 90% found once. The sequencing sample was made of PBMCs or T cells enriched from blood (not recorded which). The chain couples TRBV5-6 to TRBJ2-7, with a possible D match to TRBD2 (6 bases). The sequence was obtained from a middle-aged man who had recovered from COVID-19. CDR3 amino acids: CASSLGGTYEQYF. CDR3 sequence (DNA): TGTGCCAGCAGCTTGGGCGGGACCTACGAGCAGTACTTC.